The entry below describes one T cell receptor (beta chain). What it recognizes is unknown. This entry comes from a study of T cell responses to AZD1222 COVID-19 vaccine. About the research overall: Timing groups of about 4 and about 12 weeks for second doses were pooled.

TCRdb's table, derived via immunoSEQ multiplex PCR, lists solely in-frame clones and lacks some. The sample records about 150,000 clones, roughly nine tenths being singletons. Study-level points and caveats: Without day 14 samples, only post-peak T cell repertoires were studied.

This TCR was recovered from an adult in good health. The starting material was peripheral blood, obtained on day 0 of AZD1222 vaccination.

The CDR3 DNA follows: TGTGCCATCCTCGGCGTCAAGAACACTGAAGCTTTCTTT. This sequence encodes CAILGVKNTEAFF. The gene calls are TRBV7-9 and TRBJ1-1; D call uncertain. The V end lost 10 bases, the J end lost 1 base, and 13 bases lay between the germline ends. This CDR3 has 13 amino acids. Germline CDR1 and CDR2: SEHNR and FQNEAQ (reference sequence).